A single sample is the source of the 13 T cell receptor beta chains below, sequenced in a study of blood T cell repertoires in COVID-19. Measured with immunoSEQ multiplex PCR; TCRdb has only the in-frame clones, and not every one. The table lists 150,000 to 200,000 clones, around 79% of them singletons. Specimen: PBMCs or T cells enriched from blood (not recorded which). The source is a woman aged 70 to 79 in a cohort exposed to, infected with or recovered from COVID-19 (not recorded which).

The chain is built from TRBV5-6 and TRBJ1-5, with 7 bases matching TRBD1. The CDR3 is made up of 16 amino acids. Germline V CDR1 and CDR2: SGHDT, YYEEEE. V lost 1 base to trimming and J lost 6 bases; unmatched junction nucleotides: 10. The CDR3 here is CASSLRQGWGIQPQHF. In nucleotides, the CDR3 is TGTGCCAGCAGCTTGCGACAGGGCTGGGGGATTCAGCCCCAGCATTTT.

The chain recombines TRBV14 with TRBJ2-1; a possible D gene is TRBD2 (6 bases). Trimming shortened V by 2 bases and J by 0 bases, and 23 bases separated the two germline ends. Per germline, CDR1 SGHDN and CDR2 FVKESK. The CDR3 consists of 20 residues. The CDR3 coding sequence is TGTGCCAGCAGCCAAACGCGGCGGGACGGAGGTTCGAGCTCCTACAATGAGCAGTTCTTC. This sequence encodes CASSQTRRDGGSSSYNEQFF.

This chain links TRBV18 with TRBJ2-5; tentatively, D is TRBD1 (6 bases). This CDR3 region has 15 residues. V was shortened by 4 bases and J by 0 bases, with 12 bases between the two germline ends. In germline, CDR1 is KGHSH, CDR2 LQKENI. The DNA of the CDR3 is TGTGCCAGCTCACGTACAGGGATGAACCAAGAGACCCAGTACTTC. It yields the protein CASSRTGMNQETQYF.

V is TRBV3-1 (or the pseudogene TRBV3-2) and J is TRBJ2-6, with D uncertain. CDR1 is LGHDT and CDR2 is YNNKEL in the germline V gene (reference sequence). The CDR3 loop spans 10 amino acids. CDR3 region: CASGANVLTF. CDR3 in DNA: TGTGCTTCGGGGGCCAACGTCCTGACTTTC.

This chain links TRBV11-3 with TRBJ1-6; D may be TRBD1 (5 bases). The V gene's germline CDR1 is SGHNT and CDR2 YENEEA. The V and J ends lost 5 bases and 6 bases respectively, with 11 bases between them. This CDR3 spans 14 amino acids. CDR3 loop: CASSPGLTNSPLHF. As DNA, the CDR3 is TGTGCCAGCAGCCCGGGACTTACTAATTCACCCCTCCACTTT.

The DNA of the CDR3 is TGTGCCAGTAGCACGGGACCGGGACAGGGGAACCAACAGCCCCAGCATTTT. This gives the protein CASSTGPGQGNQQPQHF. J is TRBJ1-5 and V is TRBV19; 10 bases are a match to TRBD1. Germline assignment: CDR1 LNHDA and CDR2 SQIVND (reference sequence). The CDR3 consists of 17 residues. The ends lost 6 bases at V and 7 bases at J; junction bases unmatched: 15.

This clone was seen many times. The V call is TRBV7-2, the J call TRBJ1-4; D might be TRBD1 (5 bases). Deletions cut 0 bases from V and 13 bases from J, with 15 bases between. Germline CDR1 is SGHTA and CDR2 is FQGNSA. This CDR3 is built from 14 residues. CDR3 in DNA: TGTGCCAGCAGCTTAGCAGGGACTAATCAGCTACTGTTTTTT. Its protein product is CASSLAGTNQLLFF.

The chain couples TRBV7-9 to TRBJ2-3; D perhaps matches TRBD1 (6 bases). The germline V gene has CDR1 SEHNR and CDR2 FQNEAQ (reference sequence). Trimming cost V 5 bases and J 2 bases, with 17 bases left between them. The CDR3 totals 16 residues. DNA of the CDR3: TGTGCCAGCAGCGGGAACCCAAACAGGGTCACAGATACGCAGTATTTT. Amino acids: CASSGNPNRVTDTQYF.

The chain employs TRBV24-1 and TRBJ2-2, with a weak D call TRBD1 (5 bases). Trimming pared 3 bases from V and 5 bases from J, leaving 9 bases between. Germline CDR1 is KGHDR and CDR2 is SFDVKD. This CDR3 is 14 amino acids long. Here the CDR3 DNA reads TGTGCCACCAGTGATCCTCGACAGACCGGGGAGCTGTTTTTT. Translated, it gives CATSDPRQTGELFF.

The CDR3 region has the DNA TGTGCCAGCAGCTTAGTAGGCGCGGACTATGGCTACACCTTC. Translated, it gives CASSLVGADYGYTF. The chain combines TRBV11-2 with TRBJ1-2, with D unresolved. V was cut by 1 base and J by 3 bases, with 9 bases left in between. The CDR3 consists of 14 residues. Germline V CDR1 and CDR2: SGHAT, FQNNGV.

This clone was detected only a few times. This chain uses TRBV11-2 with TRBJ2-3, with D possibly being TRBD1 (6 bases). Germline V lookup: CDR1 SGHAT, CDR2 FQNNGV. The CDR3 extends over 17 amino acids. V was cut by 0 bases and J by 0 bases, with 13 bases left in between. In nucleotides, the CDR3 is TGTGCCAGCAGCTTAGATGTTCAGGGGCTAAGCACAGATACGCAGTATTTT. Protein: CASSLDVQGLSTDTQYF.

This clone was picked up one time. The chain recombines TRBV18 with TRBJ2-1; D gene ambiguous. The CDR3 covers 14 residues. In germline, CDR1 is KGHSH, CDR2 LQKENI. V was clipped by 0 bases and J by 3 bases, with 6 bases between them. The CDR3 region has the DNA TGTGCCAGCTCACCACCCACAGTCTACAATGAGCAGTTCTTC. It specifies CASSPPTVYNEQFF.

The rearrangement joins TRBV20-1 to TRBJ1-1; no clear D gene. The CDR3 is 11 amino acids. From germline, CDR1 is DFQATT and CDR2 SNEGSKA (reference sequence). The germline V and J ends were trimmed by 4 bases and 11 bases, with 14 bases remaining between them. In nucleotides, the CDR3 is TGCAGTGCTACCTGGGAGCTCGTGGCTTTCTTT. It yields the protein CSATWELVAFF.